The 16 T cell receptor beta chains presented below share a single source sample, sequenced in a study of control samples from healthy donors and cancer patients. TCRdb's copy holds only in-frame clones and misses some; the assay was immunoSEQ multiplex PCR. The profile shows approximately 79,000 clones, approximately 90% of them singletons. The sequenced sample consisted of blood. The receptors were gathered from a man over 45 in good health.

The rearrangement uses TRBV6-1 and TRBJ2-2; 7 positions match TRBD1. J gave up 4 bases and V 0 bases, and 5 bases lay outside the gene matches. The CDR3 runs to 16 residues. In germline, CDR1 is MNHNS, CDR2 SASEGT. CDR3 DNA sequence: TGTGCCAGCAGTGAAGCCCGGGACAGAGGCACCGGGGAGCTGTTTTTT. This encodes CASSEARDRGTGELFF.

The V call is TRBV27, the J call TRBJ1-1, with 9 bases identical to TRBD1. The J segment lost 1 base and the V segment lost 5 bases, leaving 5 bases of the junction unmatched. From germline, CDR1 is MNHEY and CDR2 SMNVEV (reference sequence). This CDR3 comprises 15 residues. The CDR3 DNA sequence: TGTGCCAGCAGTCCCGGGACAGGGTGGAACACTGAAGCTTTCTTT. Protein: CASSPGTGWNTEAFF.

In this sample, this clone turned up once. V is TRBV5-6 and J is TRBJ1-1, with 8 bases aligning to TRBD1. Per germline, CDR1 SGHDT and CDR2 YYEEEE. J lost 0 bases, V lost 5 bases, and 3 bases had no gene match. The CDR3 totals 14 residues. In DNA, the CDR3 is TGTGCCAGCAGGGTGACAGGGGTGAACACTGAAGCTTTCTTT. The encoded protein is CASRVTGVNTEAFF.

This clone was picked up one time. The rearrangement uses TRBV2 and TRBJ1-6, with a weak D call TRBD1 (5 bases). Trimming stripped 6 bases from V and 5 bases from J, with 14 bases between. The CDR3 totals 15 residues. Looked up from germline, CDR1 is SNHLY and CDR2 is FYNNEI. The chain's CDR3 is CASSYPGPDNSPLHF. The CDR3 DNA follows: TGTGCCAGCAGCTACCCGGGACCCGATAATTCACCCCTCCACTTT.

This rearrangement joins TRBV7-2 to TRBJ1-6, with unresolved D. This CDR3 comprises 17 residues. Germline values: CDR1 SGHTA, CDR2 FQGNSA. The V end was cut by 4 bases, the J end by 0 bases, with 13 bases between. The CDR3 DNA follows: TGTGCCAGCAGCTCACCCCCCGGCAGCTCCTATAATTCACCCCTCCACTTT. It encodes CASSSPPGSSYNSPLHF.

This chain connects TRBV24-1 to TRBJ2-3; a weak D match, TRBD2 (6 bases). V was clipped by 9 bases and J by 1 base, with 13 bases between them. This CDR3 spans 14 amino acids. Germline V gene sequence: CDR1 KGHDR, CDR2 SFDVKD. In nucleotides, the CDR3 is TGTGCCACCGGAAGCTCTAGCGGCACAGATACGCAGTATTTT. Its protein product is CATGSSSGTDTQYF.

V is TRBV30 and J is TRBJ1-2; D gene unclear. Germline loops: CDR1 GTSNPN, CDR2 SVGIG (reference sequence). Between the trimmed V and J ends, which lost 4 bases and 0 bases, there was a span of 9 bases. The CDR3 loop spans 13 amino acids. CDR3: CAWTRRTNYGYTF. The DNA for the CDR3 is TGTGCCTGGACACGGCGGACTAACTATGGCTACACCTTC. Together with reference TRBV30 and TRBJ1-2, the CDR3 gives the full variable domain: SQTIHQWPATLVQPVGSPLSLECTVEGTSNPNLYWYRQAAGRGLQLLFYSVGIGQISSEVPQNLSASRPQDRQFILSSKKLLLSDSGFYLCAWTRRTNYGYTFGSGTRLTVV.

V is TRBV12-3 or TRBV12-4 and J is TRBJ2-7, with 9 positions matching TRBD1. V was pared by 8 bases and J by 2 bases, with 4 bases of the junction left unmatched. The CDR3 has 13 residues. CDR3 region: CASLRTGAYEQYF. In nucleotides, the CDR3 is TGTGCCAGCCTACGGACAGGGGCCTACGAGCAGTACTTC.

The chain combines TRBV30 with TRBJ2-4, with 7 bases lining up with TRBD2. Unmatched junction bases numbered 8, after V lost 2 bases and J lost 7 bases. The CDR3 is 14 residues long. The germline CDR1 and CDR2 sequences are GTSNPN and SVGIG (reference sequence). The CDR3 loop is CAWSPEGRGNIQYF. CDR3 nucleotide sequence: TGTGCCTGGAGTCCTGAGGGGCGGGGGAACATTCAGTACTTC.

The V gene is TRBV7-8, the J gene TRBJ1-1; D possibly corresponds to TRBD1 (5 bases). Trimming cost V 5 bases and J 0 bases, with 10 bases left between them. Per the germline V gene, CDR1 is SGHVS and CDR2 is FQNEAQ. The CDR3 has 14 residues. The chain's CDR3 is CASSPSTVNTEAFF. The CDR3 DNA is TGTGCCAGCAGCCCATCGACAGTGAACACTGAAGCTTTCTTT.

The V gene is TRBV5-6, the J gene TRBJ1-6; possible D gene TRBD1, 5 bases. The ends were cut back, 0 bases at V and 0 bases at J, with 13 bases in the middle. The CDR3 spans 18 residues. The germline gives CDR1 SGHDT, CDR2 YYEEEE. The CDR3 here is CASSLDGAMSSYNSPLHF. The CDR3 DNA sequence: TGTGCCAGCAGCTTGGACGGGGCAATGAGCTCCTATAATTCACCCCTCCACTTT.

The rearrangement uses TRBV4-1 and TRBJ1-2; 7 bases line up with TRBD1. Germline CDR1 is MGHRA and CDR2 is YSYEKL. After removal of 0 bases from V and 4 bases from J, the junction contained 5 bases not matched to a gene. The CDR3 length is 15 residues. Here the CDR3 reads CASSQDLGDSYGYTF. The CDR3 nucleotides are TGCGCCAGCAGCCAAGATTTAGGGGACAGCTATGGCTACACCTTC.

V and J are TRBV6-1 and TRBJ2-1; TRBD2 agrees at 8 bases. This CDR3 is built from 15 residues. V shed 2 bases, J shed 5 bases, and the junction held 5 bases outside the gene matches. Looked up from germline, CDR1 is MNHNS and CDR2 is SASEGT. The CDR3 region has the DNA TGTGCCAGCAGTGAAAACAGCGGGGGTCACAATGAGCAGTTCTTC. Its protein product is CASSENSGGHNEQFF.

This chain uses TRBV25-1 with TRBJ2-3; unclear D gene. The germline V gene has CDR1 MGHDK and CDR2 SYGVNS. V lost 4 bases to trimming and J lost 2 bases, with 13 bases between them. The CDR3 covers 15 residues. The CDR3 sequence: CASSVPQWNTDTQYF. The CDR3 DNA reads as TGTGCCAGCAGTGTCCCACAGTGGAACACAGATACGCAGTATTTT. The entire variable domain, with the rest obtained from reference TRBV25-1 and TRBJ2-3, is as follows: EADIYQTPRYLVIGTGKKITLECSQTMGHDKMYWYQQDPGMELHLIHYSYGVNSTEKGDLSSESTVSRIRTEHFPLTLESARPSHTSQYLCASSVPQWNTDTQYFGPGTRLTVL.

This chain uses TRBV20-1 with TRBJ1-2, with unresolved D. In germline, CDR1 is DFQATT, CDR2 SNEGSKA (reference sequence). The CDR3 has 11 amino acids. Trimming cost V 6 bases and J 4 bases, with 9 bases left between them. This CDR3 is CSATSSYGYTF. CDR3 bases: TGCAGTGCGACCAGTAGCTATGGCTACACCTTC.

This chain joins TRBV14 and TRBJ1-2; D unresolved. Germline values: CDR1 SGHDN, CDR2 FVKESK. The CDR3 length is 12 residues. V was shortened by 4 bases and J by 4 bases, with 7 bases between the two germline ends. The chain's CDR3 is CASSPSSYGYTF. For the CDR3, the DNA is TGTGCCAGCAGCCCGTCAAGCTATGGCTACACCTTC.